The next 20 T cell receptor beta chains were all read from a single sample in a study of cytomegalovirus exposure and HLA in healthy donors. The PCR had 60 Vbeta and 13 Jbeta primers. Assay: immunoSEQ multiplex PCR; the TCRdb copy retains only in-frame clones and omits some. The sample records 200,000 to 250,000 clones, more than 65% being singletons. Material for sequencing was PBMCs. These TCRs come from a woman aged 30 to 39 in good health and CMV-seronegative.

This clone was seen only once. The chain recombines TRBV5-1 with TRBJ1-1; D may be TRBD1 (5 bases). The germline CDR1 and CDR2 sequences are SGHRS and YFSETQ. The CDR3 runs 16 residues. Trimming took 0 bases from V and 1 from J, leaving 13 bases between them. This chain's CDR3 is CASSLGAGWGNTEAFF. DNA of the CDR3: TGCGCCAGCAGCTTGGGGGCAGGGTGGGGGAACACTGAAGCTTTCTTT. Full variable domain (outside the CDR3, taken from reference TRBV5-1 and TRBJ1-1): KAGVTQTPRYLIKTRGQQVTLSCSPISGHRSVSWYQQTPGQGLQFLFEYFSETQRNKGNFPGRFSGRQFSNSRSEMNVSTLELGDSALYLCASSLGAGWGNTEAFFGQGTRLTVV.

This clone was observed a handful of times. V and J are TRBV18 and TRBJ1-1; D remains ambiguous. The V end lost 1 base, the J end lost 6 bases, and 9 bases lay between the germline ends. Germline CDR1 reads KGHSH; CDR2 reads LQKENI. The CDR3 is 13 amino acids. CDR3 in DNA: TGTGCCAGCTCACCACGCGCTTTACCTGAAGCTTTCTTT. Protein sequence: CASSPRALPEAFF.

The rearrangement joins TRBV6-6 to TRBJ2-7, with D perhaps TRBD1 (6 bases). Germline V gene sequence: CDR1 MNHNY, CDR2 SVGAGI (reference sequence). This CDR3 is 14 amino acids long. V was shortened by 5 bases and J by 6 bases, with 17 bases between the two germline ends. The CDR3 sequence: CASSPPFGGTEQYF. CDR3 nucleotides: TGTGCCAGCAGTCCACCATTTGGGGGCACCGAGCAGTACTTC.

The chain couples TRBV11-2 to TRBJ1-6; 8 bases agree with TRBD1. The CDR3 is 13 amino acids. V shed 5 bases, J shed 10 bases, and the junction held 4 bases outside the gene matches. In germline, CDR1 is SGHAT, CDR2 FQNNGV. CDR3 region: CASSTRTGSPLHF. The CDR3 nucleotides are TGTGCCAGCAGCACCAGGACAGGGTCACCCCTCCACTTT. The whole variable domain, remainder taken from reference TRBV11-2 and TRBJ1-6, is EAGVAQSPRYKIIEKRQSVAFWCNPISGHATLYWYQQILGQGPKLLIQFQNNGVVDDSQLPKDRFSAERLKGVDSTLKIQPAKLEDSAVYLCASSTRTGSPLHFGNGTRLTVT.

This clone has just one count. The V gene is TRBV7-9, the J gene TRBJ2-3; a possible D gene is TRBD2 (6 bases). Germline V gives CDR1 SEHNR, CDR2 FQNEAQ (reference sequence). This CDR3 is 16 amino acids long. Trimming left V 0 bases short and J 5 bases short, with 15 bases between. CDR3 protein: CASSLAIGGEEDTQYF. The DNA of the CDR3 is TGTGCCAGCAGCTTAGCAATCGGAGGGGAGGAAGATACGCAGTATTTT.

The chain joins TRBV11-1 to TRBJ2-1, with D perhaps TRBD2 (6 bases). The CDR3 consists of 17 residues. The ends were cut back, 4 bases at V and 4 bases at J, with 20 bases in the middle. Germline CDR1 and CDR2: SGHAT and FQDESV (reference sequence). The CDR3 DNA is TGTGCCAGCAGCTCGCCGCGGACTACCGGGATTTACAATGAGCAGTTCTTC. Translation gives CASSSPRTTGIYNEQFF.

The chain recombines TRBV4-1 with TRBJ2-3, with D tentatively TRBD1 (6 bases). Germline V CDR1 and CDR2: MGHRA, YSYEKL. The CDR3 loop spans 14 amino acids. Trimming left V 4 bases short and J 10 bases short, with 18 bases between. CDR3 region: CASSRGGSPPSQYF. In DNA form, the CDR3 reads TGCGCCAGCAGCCGAGGGGGTAGCCCCCCCTCGCAGTATTTT.

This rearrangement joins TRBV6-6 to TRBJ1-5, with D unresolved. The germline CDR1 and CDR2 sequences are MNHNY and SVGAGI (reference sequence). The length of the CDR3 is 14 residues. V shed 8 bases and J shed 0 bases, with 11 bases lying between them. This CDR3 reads CASQKVNSNQPQHF. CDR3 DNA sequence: TGTGCCAGCCAGAAAGTAAATAGCAATCAGCCCCAGCATTTT.

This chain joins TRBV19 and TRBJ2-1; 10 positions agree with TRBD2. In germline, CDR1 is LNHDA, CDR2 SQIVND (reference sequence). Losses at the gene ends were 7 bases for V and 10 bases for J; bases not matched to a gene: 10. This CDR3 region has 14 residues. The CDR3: CASTIAGGSDEQFF. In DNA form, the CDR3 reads TGTGCCAGTACCATAGCGGGAGGATCGGACGAGCAGTTCTTC.

CDR3 in DNA: TGTGCCAGCAGCCTGGAGCGGGCCTCCCAGTTCTTC. It translates to CASSLERASQFF. The rearrangement links TRBV16 to TRBJ2-1; D is possibly TRBD2 (6 bases). Trimming took 4 bases from V and 13 from J, leaving 14 bases between them. CDR1 and CDR2 (germline): KGHSY, FQNENV. The CDR3 is 12 residues long.

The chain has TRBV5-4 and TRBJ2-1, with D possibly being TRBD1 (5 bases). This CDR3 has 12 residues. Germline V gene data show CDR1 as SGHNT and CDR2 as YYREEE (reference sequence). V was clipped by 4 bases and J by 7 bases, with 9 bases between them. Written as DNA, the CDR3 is TGTGCCAGCAGCAGGGGTATAAATGAGCAGTTCTTC. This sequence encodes CASSRGINEQFF.

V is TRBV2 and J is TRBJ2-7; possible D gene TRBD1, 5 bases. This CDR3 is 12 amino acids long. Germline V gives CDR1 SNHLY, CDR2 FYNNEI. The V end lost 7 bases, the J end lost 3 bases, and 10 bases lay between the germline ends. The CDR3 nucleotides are TGTGCCAGCACAGGGAATGGCTACGAGCAGTACTTC. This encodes CASTGNGYEQYF.

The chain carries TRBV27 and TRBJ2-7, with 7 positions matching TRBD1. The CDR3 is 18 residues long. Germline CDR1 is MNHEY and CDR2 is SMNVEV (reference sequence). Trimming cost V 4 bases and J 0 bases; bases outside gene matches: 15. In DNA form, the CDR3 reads TGTGCCAGCAGTTCCTATCCATCAACCGGGACAGCCTCCTACGAGCAGTACTTC. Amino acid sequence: CASSSYPSTGTASYEQYF.

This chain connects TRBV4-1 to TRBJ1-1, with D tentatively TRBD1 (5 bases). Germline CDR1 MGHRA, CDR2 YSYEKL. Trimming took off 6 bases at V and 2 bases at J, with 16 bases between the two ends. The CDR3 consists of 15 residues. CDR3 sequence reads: CASSPPGRGNTEAFF. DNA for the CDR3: TGCGCCAGCAGTCCGCCGGGTAGGGGTAACACTGAAGCTTTCTTT.

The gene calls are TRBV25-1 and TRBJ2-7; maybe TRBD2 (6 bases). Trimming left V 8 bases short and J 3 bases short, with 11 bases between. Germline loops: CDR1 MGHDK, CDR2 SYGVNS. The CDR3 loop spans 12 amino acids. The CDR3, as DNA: TGTGCCAGCGGCTTTAGCGGCTACGAGCAGTACTTC. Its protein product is CASGFSGYEQYF.

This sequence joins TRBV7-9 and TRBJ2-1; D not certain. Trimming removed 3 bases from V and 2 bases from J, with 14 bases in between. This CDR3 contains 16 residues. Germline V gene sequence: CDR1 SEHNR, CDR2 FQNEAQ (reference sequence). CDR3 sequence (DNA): TGTGCCAGCAGCTTGCGAAATCCTAACCCCTACAATGAGCAGTTCTTC. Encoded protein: CASSLRNPNPYNEQFF. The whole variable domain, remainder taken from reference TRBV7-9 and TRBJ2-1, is DTGVSQNPRHKITKRGQNVTFRCDPISEHNRLYWYRQTLGQGPEFLTYFQNEAQLEKSRLLSDRFSAERPKGSFSTLEIQRTEQGDSAMYLCASSLRNPNPYNEQFFGPGTRLTVL.

The CDR3 region has the DNA TGTGCCAGCAGCTTAGCGACTCACACAGATACGCAGTATTTT. This gives the protein CASSLATHTDTQYF. The rearrangement uses TRBV7-2 and TRBJ2-3, with D hard to call. Trimming took off 0 bases at V and 2 bases at J, with 6 bases between the two ends. The length of the CDR3 is 14 residues. The germline CDR1 and CDR2 sequences are SGHTA and FQGNSA.

The CDR3 DNA is TGCAGCGTTGCAGGGGAGAGCTCCTACGAGCAGTACTTC. Residues: CSVAGESSYEQYF. V gene TRBV29-1 combines with J gene TRBJ2-5; D perhaps matches TRBD1 (6 bases). The DNA end is a closer match to TRBJ2-7, so the J assignment may be wrong. Germline assignment: CDR1 SQVTM and CDR2 ANQGSEA. This CDR3 has 13 residues.

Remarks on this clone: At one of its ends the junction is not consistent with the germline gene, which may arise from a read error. CDR3 residues: CVSSLSSGVGGFQPQHF. The CDR3 nucleotides are TGTGTCAGCAGCTTAAGTTCGGGGGTCGGAGGGTTTCAGCCCCAGCATTTT. The chain links TRBV7-8 to TRBJ1-5; D may be TRBD1 (5 bases). The CDR3 runs 17 residues. Germline CDR1 SGHVS, CDR2 FQNEAQ.

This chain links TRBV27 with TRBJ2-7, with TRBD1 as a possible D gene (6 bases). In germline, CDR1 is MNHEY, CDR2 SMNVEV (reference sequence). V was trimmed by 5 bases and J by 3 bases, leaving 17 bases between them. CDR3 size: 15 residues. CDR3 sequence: CASSLDGTPFYEQYF. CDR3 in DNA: TGTGCCAGCAGTCTTGACGGGACACCCTTCTACGAGCAGTACTTC.